This entry describes one TCR beta chain. The data were taken from a study of blood T cell repertoires in COVID-19. Across the study: The United States, Italy and Spain supplied acute and convalescent COVID-19 samples. Nucleic acid was either cDNA or gDNA, and it came from T cells, B-cell-depleted T cells, or PBMCs.

Original data processing: Amplification of reference gene primers was used by the study to estimate nucleated cell counts. Sequencing used immunoSEQ multiplex PCR; TCRdb keeps in-frame clones, though not all of them. The DNA was the basis for D and trimming; V, J and clone size are from that table. The data show around 310,000 clones, approximately 88% seen once. The receptor was derived from a woman between 45 and 60 years old with active or convalescent COVID-19. Sequencing used peripheral blood.

Here the CDR3 reads CASSLAPVGQTIGGYTF. DNA of the CDR3: TGCGCCAGCAGCTTAGCACCTGTAGGGCAGACTATAGGCGGCTACACCTTC. The V and J genes are TRBV5-1 and TRBJ1-2; D unresolved. Trimming shortened V by 2 bases and J by 8 bases, and 25 bases separated the two germline ends. Germline CDR1 SGHRS, CDR2 YFSETQ. There are 17 residues in the CDR3.